These 21 T cell receptor beta chains share one sample of origin, sequenced in a study of CD8+ T cells in alopecia areata. Extracted RNA was reverse transcribed into cDNA, the sequencing template. Produced via immunoSEQ multiplex PCR; TCRdb's table is partial and in-frame only. The table lists roughly 150,000 clones, 50% to 65% of them singletons, with approximately 4.3% in the top ten. The sequencing input was CD4+ T cells sorted from blood. The source is a human donor in good health.

This clone was seen a handful of times. The CDR3 sequence is CASSLVEQYF. The CDR3 DNA reads TGTGCCAGCTCCCTGGTCGAGCAGTACTTC. The chain employs TRBV27 and TRBJ2-7; D gene ambiguous. The germline V and J ends were trimmed by 8 bases and 6 bases, with 8 bases remaining between them. The germline V gene has CDR1 MNHEY and CDR2 SMNVEV (reference sequence). CDR3 length: 10 residues.

The chain employs TRBV30 and TRBJ2-7; TRBD2 matches 14 bases. The J segment lost 3 bases and the V segment lost 3 bases, leaving 1 base of the junction unmatched. The length of the CDR3 is 14 residues. CDR1 is GTSNPN and CDR2 is SVGIG in the germline V gene (reference sequence). CDR3 coding DNA: TGTGCCTGGAGGGGGACTAGCGGGAGCTACGAGCAGTACTTC. The encoded protein is CAWRGTSGSYEQYF. Full variable domain (missing parts from reference TRBV30 and TRBJ2-7): SQTIHQWPATLVQPVGSPLSLECTVEGTSNPNLYWYRQAAGRGLQLLFYSVGIGQISSEVPQNLSASRPQDRQFILSSKKLLLSDSGFYLCAWRGTSGSYEQYFGPGTRLTVT.

CDR3 amino acids: CASSLVLDEQFF. CDR3 nucleotides: TGCGCCAGCAGCTTGGTATTAGATGAGCAGTTCTTC. The V gene is TRBV5-1, the J gene TRBJ2-1, with unresolved D. V lost 0 bases, J lost 8 bases, and 6 bases lay in between. This CDR3 is built from 12 residues. Germline V lookup: CDR1 SGHRS, CDR2 YFSETQ.

This chain connects TRBV6-5 to TRBJ2-6, with D possibly matching TRBD2 (6 bases). Trimming left V 6 bases short and J 0 bases short, with 9 bases between. Germline CDR1 reads MNHEY; CDR2 reads SVGAGI. The length of the CDR3 is 15 residues. This CDR3 reads CASSRGGSGANVLTF. The CDR3 DNA sequence: TGTGCCAGCAGCCGGGGAGGCTCTGGGGCCAACGTCCTGACTTTC.

The chain uses TRBV7-2 and TRBJ2-3; TRBD2 matches 14 bases. CDR3 size: 18 residues. Germline CDR1 reads SGHTA; CDR2 reads FQGNSA. V shed 5 bases, J shed 0 bases, and the junction held 7 bases outside the gene matches. For the CDR3, the DNA is TGTGCCAGCAGCCCCAGGACTAGCGGGAGGACCAGCACAGATACGCAGTATTTT. It specifies CASSPRTSGRTSTDTQYF.

This clone was found once. The chain employs TRBV7-3 and TRBJ2-1; D not resolved. This CDR3 has 15 amino acids. The ends were cut back, 5 bases at V and 0 bases at J, with 11 bases in the middle. Germline V gene sequence: CDR1 SGHTA, CDR2 FQGTGA. The CDR3 bases are TGTGCCAGCAGCCCCATCCTTAACTCCTACAATGAGCAGTTCTTC. It specifies CASSPILNSYNEQFF. Full variable domain (outside the CDR3, taken from reference TRBV7-3 and TRBJ2-1): GAGVSQTPSNKVTEKGKYVELRCDPISGHTALYWYRQSLGQGPEFLIYFQGTGAADDSGLPNDRFFAVRPEGSVSTLKIQRTERGDSAVYLCASSPILNSYNEQFFGPGTRLTVL.

This clone appeared a few times. The chain joins TRBV7-6 to TRBJ2-2; D call uncertain. Trimming shortened V by 5 bases and J by 7 bases, and 11 bases separated the two germline ends. Germline-derived CDR1 and CDR2 are SGHVS and FNYEAQ. CDR3 length: 13 amino acids. This chain's CDR3 is CASSTRTNGELFF. CDR3 sequence (DNA): TGTGCCAGCAGCACCCGGACCAACGGGGAGCTGTTTTTT.

This rearrangement joins TRBV29-1 to TRBJ2-3; D is unclear. V lost 3 bases to trimming and J lost 5 bases, with 6 bases between them. Germline CDR1 and CDR2: SQVTM and ANQGSEA. The CDR3 totals 11 residues. The CDR3 region is CSVDLVDTQYF. As DNA, the CDR3 is TGCAGCGTTGATTTAGTAGATACGCAGTATTTT.

The rearrangement links TRBV30 to TRBJ2-2; D remains unclear. The V gene's germline CDR1 is GTSNPN and CDR2 SVGIG (reference sequence). V shed 0 bases and J shed 6 bases, with 11 bases lying between them. This CDR3 is 14 amino acids long. CDR3 loop: CAWSVGYRSGELFF. In nucleotides, the CDR3 is TGTGCCTGGAGTGTAGGGTACCGTTCCGGGGAGCTGTTTTTT.

As for this clone: Within the sample, other DNA sequences also encode this same CDR3. The chain links TRBV28 to TRBJ2-7, with D unclear. Germline V gene lookup returns CDR1 MDHEN and CDR2 SYDVKM. The CDR3 totals 11 residues. V lost 5 bases, J lost 3 bases, and 5 bases lay in between. The CDR3 protein is CASSLNYEQYF. The CDR3 DNA follows: TGTGCCAGCAGTCTCAACTACGAGCAGTACTTC.

This clone was seen a handful of times. The chain couples TRBV18 to TRBJ1-1, with 8 bases identical to TRBD1. Losses at the gene ends were 5 bases for V and 0 bases for J; bases not matched to a gene: 5. CDR3 length: 15 residues. In germline, CDR1 is KGHSH, CDR2 LQKENI. CDR3 nucleotide sequence: TGTGCCAGCTCAACGAAGACAGGGGTGAACACTGAAGCTTTCTTT. Amino acids: CASSTKTGVNTEAFF.

The V gene is TRBV5-4, the J gene TRBJ2-2; a weak D match, TRBD1 (5 bases). The CDR3 extends over 14 amino acids. V lost 0 bases and J 5 bases, leaving 8 bases between the germline ends. The V gene's germline CDR1 is SGHNT and CDR2 YYREEE (reference sequence). The CDR3 sequence is CASSLGRVTGELFF. The CDR3 DNA is TGTGCCAGCAGCTTGGGCAGGGTAACCGGGGAGCTGTTTTTT. Complete variable domain (other parts from reference TRBV5-4 and TRBJ2-2): ETGVTQSPTHLIKTRGQQVTLRCSSQSGHNTVSWYQQALGQGPQFIFQYYREEENGRGNFPPRFSGLQFPNYSSELNVNALELDDSALYLCASSLGRVTGELFFGEGSRLTVL.

The chain couples TRBV29-1 to TRBJ2-3, with 10 nucleotides matching TRBD1. J lost 2 bases, V lost 6 bases, and 5 bases had no gene match. The CDR3 totals 14 residues. Germline loops: CDR1 SQVTM, CDR2 ANQGSEA. The CDR3: CSVTRQGATDTQYF. As DNA, the CDR3 is TGCAGCGTGACGAGACAGGGGGCCACAGATACGCAGTATTTT.

V and J are TRBV5-4 and TRBJ1-2; 8 nucleotides agree with TRBD1. The germline gives CDR1 SGHNT, CDR2 YYREEE (reference sequence). This CDR3 contains 14 residues. The junction had 7 bases not matched to a gene; V was cut back by 5 bases and J by 4 bases. CDR3 coding DNA: TGTGCCAGCAGACCGGACAGGGCTTCCTATGGCTACACCTTC. Translating gives CASRPDRASYGYTF.

This clone appeared a single time. This chain connects TRBV5-3 to TRBJ2-1; D is undetermined. TRBV5-3 is filed as an ORF, its function uncertain. The V end was cut by 5 bases, the J end by 1 base, with 13 bases between. This CDR3 spans 15 amino acids. The CDR3 coding sequence is TGTGCCAGAAGTTTCCAGGAGTGGTCCTACAATGAGCAGTTCTTC. The encoded protein is CARSFQEWSYNEQFF.

The V gene is TRBV29-1, the J gene TRBJ1-1; D gene unclear. CDR3 size: 11 residues. Germline V gene sequence: CDR1 SQVTM, CDR2 ANQGSEA. Trimming removed 4 bases from V and 4 bases from J, with 7 bases in between. CDR3 in amino acids: CSVVFRTEAFF. CDR3 nucleotides: TGCAGCGTTGTTTTTCGCACTGAAGCTTTCTTT.

The chain joins TRBV28 to TRBJ2-6; 7 bases match TRBD1. Losses at the gene ends were 5 bases for V and 0 bases for J; bases not matched to a gene: 10. Per germline, CDR1 MDHEN and CDR2 SYDVKM. This CDR3 spans 18 amino acids. CDR3 sequence: CASSPWTGASSGANVLTF. For the CDR3, the DNA is TGTGCCAGCAGTCCGTGGACAGGTGCGAGCTCTGGGGCCAACGTCCTGACTTTC.

This clone appeared a few times. The chain carries TRBV29-1 and TRBJ1-2; D might be TRBD1 (6 bases). The CDR3 is made up of 12 amino acids. The V end lost 2 bases, the J end lost 7 bases, and 11 bases lay between the germline ends. Per germline, CDR1 SQVTM and CDR2 ANQGSEA. CDR3 coding DNA: TGCAGCGTTGAACTGGGGGGCGCTGGCTACACCTTC. This sequence encodes CSVELGGAGYTF.

V and J are TRBV9 and TRBJ2-5; no reliable D call. Trimming cost V 4 bases and J 0 bases, with 7 bases left between them. CDR3 length: 13 residues. Germline V gene sequence: CDR1 SGDLS, CDR2 YYNGEE. Here the CDR3 DNA reads TGTGCCAGCAGCTACGGGTACCAAGAGACCCAGTACTTC. Translating it yields CASSYGYQETQYF.

This clone has at least ten counts. The chain joins TRBV2 to TRBJ2-7; a weak D match, TRBD1 (6 bases). Deletions cut 5 bases from V and 2 bases from J, with 10 bases between. The CDR3 contains 13 residues. Looked up from germline, CDR1 is SNHLY and CDR2 is FYNNEI. DNA for the CDR3: TGTGCCAGCAGTCTCCAGGGGACCTACGAGCAGTACTTC. Its protein product is CASSLQGTYEQYF.

This chain joins TRBV7-2 and TRBJ2-2; D ambiguous. Germline V gene data show CDR1 as SGHTA and CDR2 as FQGNSA. The CDR3 loop spans 13 amino acids. V lost 5 bases and J lost 7, with 11 bases in between. CDR3 loop: CASSAAGFGELFF. The CDR3 coding sequence is TGTGCCAGCAGCGCAGCTGGGTTCGGGGAGCTGTTTTTT.